This is a list of T cell receptor beta chains from one sample in a study of response to subunit inactivated influenza vaccine. TCRdb called the RT-PCR reads again in MiXCR, with one record for every CDR3 protein. The sample lists roughly 570,000 distinct CDR3 sequences; 14% were seen once. The sample consisted of PBMCs from blood, taken roughly 13 days after vaccination. The receptors stem from a man aged 50 or older who received an inactivated influenza vaccine. The CDR3 runs from the conserved cysteine through the conserved F or W. The D gene is left open where the match is weak. Rows give clone size only sometimes, using once, few, many, or a class for an expanded clone.

size	D	V	J	DNA	CDR3
.	TRBD2	TRBV29-1	TRBJ2-1	TGCAGCGCCAATCGGCTAGCGGGAATCAATGAGCAGTTCTTC	CSANRLAGINEQFF
few	.	TRBV12-3/TRBV12-4	TRBJ2-7	TGTGCCAGCAGCCCTCTCAGGACGGCCTACGAGCAGTACTTC	CASSPLRTAYEQYF
.	TRBD2	TRBV5-1	TRBJ2-5	TGCGCCAGCAGCTCAGGGACTAGCGGGATCGGAGAGACCCAGTACTTC	CASSSGTSGIGETQYF
many	.	TRBV12-3/TRBV12-4	TRBJ2-3	TGTGCCACTGCCACGCCAGATACGCAGTATTTT	CATATPDTQYF
.	TRBD2	TRBV12-3/TRBV12-4	TRBJ2-1	TGTGCCAGCAGTCTCGGGACTAGCGGGAGGCTACAGTTCTTC	CASSLGTSGRLQFF
many	.	TRBV10-3	TRBJ2-7	TGTGCCATCACCCAGGGAGAAGTCAACGAGCAGTACTTC	CAITQGEVNEQYF
.	TRBD2	TRBV3-1	TRBJ2-7	TGTGCCAGCAGCCACACGGGACTAGCGGGACCTAACGAGCAGTACTTC	CASSHTGLAGPNEQYF
.	TRBD2	TRBV12-3/TRBV12-4	TRBJ2-7	TGTGCCAGCAGTTTGCGTATAGAGGCGGGGGGCCACTCCTACGAGCAGTACTTC	CASSLRIEAGGHSYEQYF
.	TRBD2	TRBV20-1	TRBJ2-7	TGCAGTGCTAGTGGCGGGAGTATTGGAAGCTACGAGCAGTACTTC	CSASGGSIGSYEQYF
.	TRBD2	TRBV23-1	TRBJ2-3	TGCGCCAGCAGTCCCAGAGGGACTAGCGACACAGATACGCAGTATTTT	CASSPRGTSDTDTQYF
.	TRBD1	TRBV20-1	TRBJ1-2	TGCAGTGCTAGAGATCAGGCAGGGGGAGACGGCAGAAACTATGGCTACACCTTC	CSARDQAGGDGRNYGYTF
few	.	TRBV9	TRBJ2-7	TGTGCCAGCAGCGAGTCGACAGGTTTCTACGAGCAGTACTTC	CASSESTGFYEQYF
.	.	TRBV20-1	TRBJ2-1	TGCAGTGCCACAAGGCGGAGCTACAATGAGCAGTTCTTC	CSATRRSYNEQFF
.	TRBD1	TRBV20-1	TRBJ1-1	TGCAGTGCTAGAGATCCGGAACAGGGGGTATCCACTGAAGCTTTCTTT	CSARDPEQGVSTEAFF
.	.	TRBV20-1	TRBJ2-7	TGCAGTGCCAAAGGGCTAGAGAGGGCCATCTACGAGCAGTACTTC	CSAKGLERAIYEQYF
.	.	TRBV2	TRBJ2-1	TGTGCCAGCAGTGAAGCGCGGGCCGCTCGACGTGGGCAGTTCTTC	CASSEARAARRGQFF
.	TRBD2	TRBV19	TRBJ2-1	TGTGCCAGTAGTATCCCCGGACTAGCGGGAGGCCACAATGAGCAGTTCTTC	CASSIPGLAGGHNEQFF
few	.	TRBV15	TRBJ1-3	TGTGCCACCAGCAGAGAGGGATCTGGAAACACCATATATTTT	CATSREGSGNTIYF
.	.	TRBV7-8	TRBJ1-3	TGTGCCAGCACCGCGCCGGGAGAGCACACCATATATTTT	CASTAPGEHTIYF
.	.	TRBV7-9	TRBJ2-5	TGTGCCAGCAGCTTAGGTGGGACGATGGGGACCCAGTACTTC	CASSLGGTMGTQYF
.	TRBD1	TRBV7-7	TRBJ2-3	TGTGCTAGCAGCCGGGGACAGAGTCCTACAGATACGCAGTATTTT	CASSRGQSPTDTQYF
.	TRBD1	TRBV5-1	TRBJ1-1	TGCGCCAGCAGCTTCGGTCCGGGACAGGGTGAAGCTTTCTTT	CASSFGPGQGEAFF
few	.	TRBV7-6	TRBJ1-2	TGTGCCAGCAGCTTAGGGGGGAGAGGTCTCATATATGGCTACACCTTC	CASSLGGRGLIYGYTF
few	.	TRBV5-1	TRBJ1-1	TGCGCCAGCGCTGTGACCCCTGGACGGAACACTGAAGCTTTCTTT	CASAVTPGRNTEAFF
many	.	TRBV12-3/TRBV12-4	TRBJ2-1	TGTGCCAGCAGTTTCTCACCGTACAATGAGCAGTTCTTC	CASSFSPYNEQFF
few	.	TRBV3-1	TRBJ1-1	TGTGCCAGCAGCCCACCACCGTACACTGAAGCTTTCTTT	CASSPPPYTEAFF
many	.	TRBV7-2	TRBJ1-2	TGTGCCAGCAGCTCCCCCCGCAGGTTTGGCTACACCTTC	CASSSPRRFGYTF
few	.	TRBV7-2	TRBJ2-1	TGTGCCAGCAGCTTTCGAGGGCCGGACCCCTACAATGAGCAGTTCTTC	CASSFRGPDPYNEQFF
few	TRBD1	TRBV3-1	TRBJ1-5	TGTGCCAGCAGCTCCGGGACAGGGTACAATCAGCCCCAGCATTTT	CASSSGTGYNQPQHF
.	TRBD1	TRBV12-3/TRBV12-4	TRBJ2-5	TGTGCCAGCAGTCACAGGGGGCGGGTGGAGACCCAGTACTTC	CASSHRGRVETQYF
few	.	TRBV10-3	TRBJ2-7	TGTGCCATCAGTGAGGGAACTGGGTACGAGCAGTACTTC	CAISEGTGYEQYF
few	.	TRBV23-1	TRBJ2-3	TGCGCCAGCAGCCGGATGGATACGCAGTATTTT	CASSRMDTQYF
.	TRBD1	TRBV7-9	TRBJ2-1	TGTGCCAGCAGCGATGGATGGGACAGGCGATACAATGAGCAGTTCTTC	CASSDGWDRRYNEQFF
few	.	TRBV6-5	TRBJ1-4	TGTGCCAGCAGTTACTCCTCAGGGAAAGGTGAAAAACTGTTTTTT	CASSYSSGKGEKLFF
.	.	TRBV4-2	TRBJ1-1	TGTGCCAGCAGCCAAGATGCCGGGCAGAGTAACACTGAAGCTTTCTTT	CASSQDAGQSNTEAFF
.	.	TRBV12-3/TRBV12-4	TRBJ2-5	TGTGCCAGCAGTTTGACTACCCAAGAGACCCAGTACTTC	CASSLTTQETQYF
few	.	TRBV6-2/TRBV6-3	TRBJ2-7	TGTGCCAGCAGTGTTGCAGGAGCCTACGAGCAGTACTTC	CASSVAGAYEQYF
few	.	TRBV6-5	TRBJ2-1	TGTGCCAGCAGTTGGACCCCTGGCAGCGGAACCCCCTACAATGAGCAGTTCTTC	CASSWTPGSGTPYNEQFF
few	TRBD2	TRBV4-2	TRBJ2-5	TGTGCCAGCAGCCAAGACGCGGGGAGGGAAGAGACCCAGTACTTC	CASSQDAGREETQYF
.	.	TRBV7-8	TRBJ2-7	TGTGCCAGCAGCTTAGCCAGGGCTGGGCCCTACGAGCAGTACTTC	CASSLARAGPYEQYF
.	TRBD1	TRBV7-8	TRBJ1-5	TGTGCCAGCAGCTTAGCGGTAGGGGGCTTTCAGCCCCAGCATTTT	CASSLAVGGFQPQHF
few	.	TRBV19	TRBJ1-6	TGTGCTAGTAGGAGGGCCGTCAATTCACCCCTCCACTTT	CASRRAVNSPLHF
few	.	TRBV6-1	TRBJ2-7	TGTGCCAGCAGTCAGGGGTGGACCTACGAGCAGTACTTC	CASSQGWTYEQYF
.	.	TRBV25-1	TRBJ2-2	TGTGCCAGCAGTGAATATGGCAGGGCCGGGGAGCTGTTTTTT	CASSEYGRAGELFF
few	.	TRBV7-2	TRBJ2-5	TGTGCCAGCAGCTTAAAAGTCCAGGAGACCCAGTACTTC	CASSLKVQETQYF
.	.	TRBV2	TRBJ2-3	TGTGCCAGCAGCAATTTATATCGACAGACCTCGGGCACAGATACGCAGTATTTT	CASSNLYRQTSGTDTQYF
.	.	TRBV5-1	TRBJ1-6	TGCGCCAGCAGCTTGGCCTCAGGGGAGACGCCACCCCTCCACTTT	CASSLASGETPPLHF
.	TRBD2	TRBV20-1	TRBJ2-3	TGCAGTGCTCCTAAGCGGGGGTTTGATACGCAGTATTTT	CSAPKRGFDTQYF
.	TRBD2	TRBV7-2	TRBJ2-1	TGTGCCAGCAGCCAGACTAGCGGTGTCTACTCCTACAATGAGCAGTTCTTC	CASSQTSGVYSYNEQFF
.	.	TRBV12-3/TRBV12-4	TRBJ1-3	TGTGCCGTGGGGTCAGGGTATTCGGCCCTCTCTGGAAACACCATATATTTT	CAVGSGYSALSGNTIYF
few	TRBD2	TRBV11-1	TRBJ2-5	TGTGCCAGCAGCCGCGGGACTAGCGGGGGGGCTTACCAAGAGACCCAGTACTTC	CASSRGTSGGAYQETQYF
.	.	TRBV7-2	TRBJ2-1	TGTGCCAGCAGCTTAGTCTGGGACACCTACAATGAGCAGTTCTTC	CASSLVWDTYNEQFF
few	.	TRBV28	TRBJ2-7	TGTGCCAGCAGTTTATTTCCAGGGTCCTACGAGCAGTACTTC	CASSLFPGSYEQYF
few	.	TRBV5-5	TRBJ2-2	TGTGCCAGCAGCTGGGTCTTCCTACCGGGCACCGGGGAGCTGTTTTTT	CASSWVFLPGTGELFF
.	.	TRBV29-1	TRBJ2-7	TGCAGCGTCCCGTTCAACCGACACACGACCTCCTACGAGCAGTACTTC	CSVPFNRHTTSYEQYF
many	TRBD1	TRBV4-2	TRBJ1-2	TGTGCCAGCAGCCAAGATCTAACGCGCCCAGGGGGCGGTTATGGCTACACCTTC	CASSQDLTRPGGGYGYTF
.	.	TRBV7-2	TRBJ2-5	TGTGCCAGCAGCTTAGTTTCGGGGGAGTGGGAGACCCAGTACTTC	CASSLVSGEWETQYF
few	TRBD2	TRBV15	TRBJ2-1	TGTGCCACCAGCGTTAGCGGGAGGGCGACGTCTGAGCAGTTCTTC	CATSVSGRATSEQFF
once	.	TRBV11-2	TRBJ2-2	TGTGCCTCTCGGGATTTAAACACCGGGGAGCTGTTTTTT	CASRDLNTGELFF
many	TRBD1	TRBV20-1	TRBJ2-1	TGCAGTGCTAGGGCAGGGGGCCTCCCCTACAATGAGCAGTTCTTC	CSARAGGLPYNEQFF